This T cell receptor beta chain originates from a study of T-cell memory formation after mild COVID-19. Overall study results and limits: Of the contracting clones, CD4+ ones lay mainly in CM and EM, and CD8+ ones in EMRA. Clones that contracted from day 15 to 85 had balanced CD4/CD8; later expanders were CD4+ biased.

TCRdb reanalysed the 5' RACE reads using MiXCR and keeps one entry per CDR3 protein. The profile shows 550,000 to 700,000 distinct CDR3 sequences, 17% of them singletons. V trimming: 5 bases; J trimming: 7 bases; junction bases outside the gene matches: 7. This CDR3 region has 15 residues. CDR1 is SGHTA, CDR2 FQGTGA, per germline. For this clonotype: Antigen: not known.

This sequence was found in an adult woman who had mild COVID-19 (a few samples of this study predate the infection). Cell type and time point are not known. Sequenced input: PBMCs or a T cell subset sorted from them (not recorded which). The V gene is TRBV7-3, the J gene TRBJ1-4; 10 bases match TRBD1. The CDR3 nucleotides are TGTGCCAGCAGCCCCGGGACAGGGGCGGGTGAAAAACTGTTTTTT. This translates into CASSPGTGAGEKLFF. Variable domain in full (rest from reference TRBV7-3 and TRBJ1-4): GAGVSQTPSNKVTEKGKYVELRCDPISGHTALYWYRQSLGQGPEFLIYFQGTGAADDSGLPNDRFFAVRPEGSVSTLKIQRTERGDSAVYLCASSPGTGAGEKLFFGSGTQLSVL.